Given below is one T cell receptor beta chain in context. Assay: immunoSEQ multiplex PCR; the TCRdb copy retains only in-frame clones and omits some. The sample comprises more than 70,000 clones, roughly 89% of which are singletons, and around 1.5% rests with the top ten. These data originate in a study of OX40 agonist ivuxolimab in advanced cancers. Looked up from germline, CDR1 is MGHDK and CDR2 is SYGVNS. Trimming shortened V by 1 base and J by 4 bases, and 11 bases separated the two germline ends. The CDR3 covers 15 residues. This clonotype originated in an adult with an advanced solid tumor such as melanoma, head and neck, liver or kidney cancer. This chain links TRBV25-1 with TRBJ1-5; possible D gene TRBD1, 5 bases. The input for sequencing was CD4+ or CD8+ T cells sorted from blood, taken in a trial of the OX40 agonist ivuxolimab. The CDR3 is CASSEWRQLNQPQHF. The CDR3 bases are TGTGCCAGCAGTGAATGGAGACAGCTAAATCAGCCCCAGCATTTT.